This TCR beta chain was found in a study of T-cell memory formation after mild COVID-19. Study overall: TCR clusters largely stayed donor specific.

MiXCR was run by TCRdb on the 5' RACE reads, yielding one entry per CDR3 protein. There are about 430,000 distinct CDR3 sequences in the sample; approximately 19% occur only once, and 20% to 25% lies in the top ten. V shed 5 bases and J 9 bases; nucleotides not matched to a gene: 13. From germline, CDR1 is SGHAT and CDR2 FQNNGV. The CDR3 totals 15 residues. This clonotype has more than one count but fewer than ten. The antigen is unknown. Whole-study findings and limits: The authors did not confirm SARS-CoV-2 specificity of second-wave clones peaking day 37. Clones which contracted sat mainly in CM and EM if CD4+, and in EMRA if CD8+.

The receptor comes from a man between 18 and 29 years old who had mild COVID-19 (a few samples of this study predate the infection). Cell type and time point are not known. The genes are TRBV11-2 and TRBJ2-1, with TRBD1 identical over 7 bases. The sequenced sample was PBMCs or a T cell subset sorted from them (not recorded which). This CDR3 is CASSPRQGRIGEQFF. DNA of the CDR3: TGTGCCAGCAGCCCCCGACAGGGCCGGATAGGTGAGCAGTTCTTC.